This record looks at one TCR beta chain sequence and its context. What it binds is not known. The limits of the CDR3 on the DNA are not certain, so only TCRdb's listed CDR3 is given. RNA transcripts provided the source from which TCR beta CDR3 regions were amplified. First-round RT-PCR targeting the TCR CDR3 was performed with the HTBI primer set. TCRdb re-called the multiplex PCR reads with MiXCR, one entry per CDR3 protein. This table has roughly 700,000 distinct CDR3 sequences, 30% to 40% appearing once. The data originate from a study of T cells in Graves' hyperthyroidism and ophthalmopathy. The study, taken as a whole, reports: Ophthalmopathy was identified by the model a median around 5.9 months ahead of onset.

Looked up from germline, CDR1 is MNHEY and CDR2 is SVGEGT. The CDR3 is made up of 14 amino acids, end residues included. This receptor was identified in a woman aged 40 to 49 with Graves' hyperthyroidism. The sample was blood. The chain combines TRBV6-2 or TRBV6-3 with TRBJ1-2. CDR3 sequence reads: CASSTSEGSYGYTF.